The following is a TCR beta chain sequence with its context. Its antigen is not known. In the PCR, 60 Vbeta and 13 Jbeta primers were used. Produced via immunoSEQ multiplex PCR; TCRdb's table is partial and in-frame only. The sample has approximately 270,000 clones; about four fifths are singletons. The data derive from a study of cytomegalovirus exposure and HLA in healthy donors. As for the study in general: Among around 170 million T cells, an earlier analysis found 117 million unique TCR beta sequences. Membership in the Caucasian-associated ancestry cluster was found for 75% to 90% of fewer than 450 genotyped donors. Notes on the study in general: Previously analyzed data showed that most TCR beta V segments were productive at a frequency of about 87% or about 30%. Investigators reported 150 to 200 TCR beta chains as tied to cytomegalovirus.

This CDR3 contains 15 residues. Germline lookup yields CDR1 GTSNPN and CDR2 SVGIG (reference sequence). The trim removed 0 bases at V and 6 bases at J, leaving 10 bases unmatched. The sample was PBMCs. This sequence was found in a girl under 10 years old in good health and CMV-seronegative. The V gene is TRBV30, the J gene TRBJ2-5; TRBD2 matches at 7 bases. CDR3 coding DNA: TGTGCCTGGAGTGTCACCGGGACTAATAAGCAGACCCAGTACTTC. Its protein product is CAWSVTGTNKQTQYF.